This TCR beta chain emerged from a study of PD-L1 blockade in urothelial cancer. Study information: Once treatment had started, blood was analyzed at 3 weeks (second dose) and again at 6 weeks.

Regarding time point: pretreatment peripheral blood. Patients presented with locally advanced or metastatic urothelial carcinoma. Data came from immunoSEQ multiplex PCR; TCRdb stores just in-frame clones and leaves some out. The table shows roughly 43,000 clones, with 65% to 85% occurring only once. The CDR3 has 11 residues. Germline V CDR1 and CDR2: DFQATT, SNEGSKA (reference sequence). Trimming took 6 bases from V and 6 from J; bases not matched to a gene: 3. The rearrangement links TRBV20-1 to TRBJ1-1; 8 bases align to TRBD1. The material was PBMCs, obtained around atezolizumab (anti-PD-L1) treatment. The clonotype comes from a man aged 55 to 69 with urothelial cancer. DNA of the CDR3: TGCAGTGCAAGGACAGGGCCTGAAGCTTTCTTT. Amino acids: CSARTGPEAFF.